These 5 T cell receptor beta chains share one sample of origin, sequenced in a study of blood T cell repertoires in COVID-19. Libraries were prepared by immunoSEQ multiplex PCR; TCRdb keeps only in-frame clonotypes and omits some of them. The top ten clones hold approximately 30% of a sample with about 80,000 clones, 75% to 85% of them seen once. The sequenced sample was peripheral blood. The receptors were sampled from a human donor in a cohort sampled during active COVID-19.

This clone was seen only once. The rearrangement joins TRBV19 to TRBJ2-1, with 16 positions matching TRBD2. The germline V gene encodes CDR1 LNHDA and CDR2 SQIVND (reference sequence). The V gene end was trimmed by 7 bases and the J gene end by 2 bases; junction bases not matched to a gene: 5. The CDR3 loop spans 17 amino acids. This chain's CDR3 is CASTLGTSGGAYNEQFF. CDR3 coding DNA: TGTGCCAGTACCCTTGGGACTAGCGGGGGGGCCTACAATGAGCAGTTCTTC.

The chain has TRBV15 and TRBJ2-7, with D possibly being TRBD1 (6 bases). This CDR3 is built from 14 residues. Trimming took off 7 bases at V and 6 bases at J, with 19 bases between the two ends. Germline CDR1 is LNHNV and CDR2 is YYDKDF (reference sequence). CDR3: CATTNRYLQGEQYF. The CDR3, as DNA: TGTGCCACCACCAATAGATATCTACAGGGCGAGCAGTACTTC.

The rearrangement uses TRBV19 and TRBJ2-2; 13 positions match TRBD2. This CDR3 comprises 17 residues. The V gene end was trimmed by 3 bases and the J gene end by 6 bases; junction bases not matched to a gene: 7. Per the germline V gene, CDR1 is LNHDA and CDR2 is SQIVND (reference sequence). The CDR3 loop reads CASSMELLAGGPGELFF. The CDR3 DNA follows: TGTGCCAGTAGTATGGAATTACTAGCGGGGGGGCCCGGGGAGCTGTTTTTT.

V and J are TRBV6-4 and TRBJ1-2, with D possibly TRBD1 on 6 matching bases. Germline V gene data show CDR1 as MRHNA and CDR2 as SNTAGT. The ends were cut back, 5 bases at V and 5 bases at J, with 18 bases in the middle. The CDR3 extends over 15 amino acids. CDR3 protein: CASSHGTGQPYGYTF. The CDR3 DNA follows: TGTGCCAGCAGTCACGGGACCGGACAGCCTTATGGCTACACCTTC.

The chain combines TRBV7-3 with TRBJ2-5; TRBD2 matches 7 bases. Germline CDR1 and CDR2: SGHTA and FQGTGA. The length of the CDR3 is 15 residues. The V and J ends lost 1 base and 2 bases, in that order; junction bases with no gene match: 4. CDR3 region: CASSLIGGDQETQYF. CDR3 bases: TGTGCCAGCAGCTTAATTGGGGGGGATCAAGAGACCCAGTACTTC. Full variable domain (missing parts from reference TRBV7-3 and TRBJ2-5): GAGVSQTPSNKVTEKGKYVELRCDPISGHTALYWYRQSLGQGPEFLIYFQGTGAADDSGLPNDRFFAVRPEGSVSTLKIQRTERGDSAVYLCASSLIGGDQETQYFGPGTRLLVL.